This T cell receptor (beta chain) came from a study of T cell responses to AZD1222 COVID-19 vaccine. The study, taken as a whole, reports: The donors showed a predominance of white British ancestry and of females, with possible underestimation of clonal diversity. Spike-specific TCR breadth and depth grew following two AZD1222 doses. Regions 160-218 and 743-854 held dominance among vaccine-associated CD4 TCRs, which spanned spike.

CDR3 length equals 16 residues. With V trimmed by 5 bases and J by 4 bases, 8 bases remained unmatched. Germline V gene sequence: CDR1 LNHDA, CDR2 SQIVND (reference sequence). As to this clone: Antigen specificity is unknown.

Clones were read by immunoSEQ multiplex PCR, and TCRdb kept only the in-frame ones, dropping some. The profile covers about 100,000 clones, with roughly 91% appearing a single time and more than 1.5% taken by the ten largest. The sequencing used peripheral blood, collected on day 0 of AZD1222 vaccination. The V gene is TRBV19, the J gene TRBJ2-5; 12 bases align to TRBD2. The receptor's source is an adult in good health. The CDR3 DNA follows: TGTGCCAGTAGTGCCCAAGGACTAGCGGGATTAGAGACCCAGTACTTC. It is translated as CASSAQGLAGLETQYF. Full variable domain (outside the CDR3, taken from reference TRBV19 and TRBJ2-5): DGGITQSPKYLFRKEGQNVTLSCEQNLNHDAMYWYRQDPGQGLRLIYYSQIVNDFQKGDIAEGYSVSREKKESFPLTVTSAQKNPTAFYLCASSAQGLAGLETQYFGPGTRLLVL.